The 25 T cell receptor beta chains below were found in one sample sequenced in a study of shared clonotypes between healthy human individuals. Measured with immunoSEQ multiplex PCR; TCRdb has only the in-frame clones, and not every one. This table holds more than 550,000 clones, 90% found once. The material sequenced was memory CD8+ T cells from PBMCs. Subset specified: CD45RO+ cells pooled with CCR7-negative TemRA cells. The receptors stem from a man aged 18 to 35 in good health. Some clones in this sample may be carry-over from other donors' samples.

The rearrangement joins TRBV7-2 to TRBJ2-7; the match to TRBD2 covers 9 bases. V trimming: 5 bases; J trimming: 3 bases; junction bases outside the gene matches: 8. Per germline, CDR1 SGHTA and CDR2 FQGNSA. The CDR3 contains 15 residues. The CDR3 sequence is CASSPVGTSFYEQYF. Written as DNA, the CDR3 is TGTGCCAGCAGCCCTGTGGGGACTAGCTTCTACGAGCAGTACTTC.

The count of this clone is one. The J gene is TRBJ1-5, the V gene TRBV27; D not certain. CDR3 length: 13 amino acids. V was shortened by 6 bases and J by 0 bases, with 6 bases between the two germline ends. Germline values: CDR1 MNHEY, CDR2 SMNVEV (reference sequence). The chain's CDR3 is CASRLSSNQPQHF. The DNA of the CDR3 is TGTGCCAGCAGGCTCAGTAGCAATCAGCCCCAGCATTTT.

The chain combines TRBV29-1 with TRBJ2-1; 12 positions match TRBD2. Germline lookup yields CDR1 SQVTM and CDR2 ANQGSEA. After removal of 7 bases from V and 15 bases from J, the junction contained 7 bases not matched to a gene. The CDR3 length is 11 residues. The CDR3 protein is CSGGTSGLGFF. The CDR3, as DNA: TGCAGCGGGGGGACTAGCGGGCTAGGGTTCTTC.

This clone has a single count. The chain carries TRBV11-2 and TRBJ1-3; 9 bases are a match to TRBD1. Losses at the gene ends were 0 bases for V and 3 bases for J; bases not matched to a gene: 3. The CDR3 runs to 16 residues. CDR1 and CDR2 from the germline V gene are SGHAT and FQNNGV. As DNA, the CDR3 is TGTGCCAGCAGCTTAGAGGACAGGGGACTTGGAAACACCATATATTTT. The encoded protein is CASSLEDRGLGNTIYF.

CDR3 amino acids: CASSPGGSIVHEQYF. DNA of the CDR3: TGTGCCAGCAGCCCAGGGGGCTCAATCGTCCACGAGCAGTACTTC. The gene calls are TRBV7-9 and TRBJ2-7; 8 bases map to TRBD1. Germline trimming cut 5 bases from V and 5 bases from J; bases unmatched to any gene: 11. This CDR3 has 15 residues. Germline CDR1 is SEHNR and CDR2 is FQNEAQ (reference sequence).

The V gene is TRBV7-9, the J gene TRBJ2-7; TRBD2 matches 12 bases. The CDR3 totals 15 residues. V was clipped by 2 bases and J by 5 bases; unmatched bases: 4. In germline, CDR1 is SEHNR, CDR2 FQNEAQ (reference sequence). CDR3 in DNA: TGTGCCAGCAGCTTATGGACTAGCGGGAATAACGAGCAGTACTTC. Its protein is CASSLWTSGNNEQYF.

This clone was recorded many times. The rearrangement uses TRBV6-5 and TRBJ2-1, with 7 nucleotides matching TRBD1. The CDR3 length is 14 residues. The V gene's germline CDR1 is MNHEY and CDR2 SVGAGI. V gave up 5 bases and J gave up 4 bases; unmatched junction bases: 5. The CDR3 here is CASSTGQEYNEQFF. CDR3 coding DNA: TGTGCCAGCAGTACCGGACAGGAATACAATGAGCAGTTCTTC.

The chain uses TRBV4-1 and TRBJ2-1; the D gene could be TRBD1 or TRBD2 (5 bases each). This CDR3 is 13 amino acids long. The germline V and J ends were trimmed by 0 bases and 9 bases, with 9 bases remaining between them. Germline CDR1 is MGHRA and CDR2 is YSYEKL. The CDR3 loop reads CASSQELGVEQFF. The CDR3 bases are TGCGCCAGCAGCCAAGAACTAGGGGTTGAGCAGTTCTTC.

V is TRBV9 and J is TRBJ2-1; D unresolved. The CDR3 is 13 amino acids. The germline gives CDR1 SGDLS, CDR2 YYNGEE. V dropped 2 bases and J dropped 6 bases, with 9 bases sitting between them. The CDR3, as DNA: TGTGCCAGCAGCGTCACGGGCCTCAATGAGCAGTTCTTC. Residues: CASSVTGLNEQFF.

CDR3 in amino acids: CSVTVSGTSYEQYF. CDR3 in DNA: TGCAGCGTCACAGTCTCCGGGACATCCTACGAGCAGTACTTC. The rearrangement uses TRBV29-1 and TRBJ2-7; a possible D gene is TRBD1 (6 bases). CDR3 length equals 14 residues. From germline, CDR1 is SQVTM and CDR2 ANQGSEA. V lost 6 bases to trimming and J lost 1 base, with 16 bases between them.

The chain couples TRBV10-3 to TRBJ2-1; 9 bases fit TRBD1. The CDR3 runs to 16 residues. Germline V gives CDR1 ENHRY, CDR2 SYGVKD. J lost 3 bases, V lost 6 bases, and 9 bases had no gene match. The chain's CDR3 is CAISHYRDRVYNEQFF. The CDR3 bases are TGTGCCATCAGCCACTACCGGGACAGGGTCTACAATGAGCAGTTCTTC.

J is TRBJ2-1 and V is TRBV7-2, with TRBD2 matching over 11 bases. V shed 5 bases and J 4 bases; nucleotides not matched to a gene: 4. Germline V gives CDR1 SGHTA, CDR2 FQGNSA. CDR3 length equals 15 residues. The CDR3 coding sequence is TGTGCCAGCAGCGACGGGACTAGCGGTTACAATGAGCAGTTCTTC. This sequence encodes CASSDGTSGYNEQFF.

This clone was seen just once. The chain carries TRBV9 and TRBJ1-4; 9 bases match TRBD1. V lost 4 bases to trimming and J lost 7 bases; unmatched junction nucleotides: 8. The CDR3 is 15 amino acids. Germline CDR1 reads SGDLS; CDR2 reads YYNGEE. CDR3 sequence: CASSPRTGETEKLFF. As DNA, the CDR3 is TGTGCCAGCAGCCCACGGACAGGGGAAACTGAAAAACTGTTTTTT. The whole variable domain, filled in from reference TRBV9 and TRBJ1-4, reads DSGVTQTPKHLITATGQRVTLRCSPRSGDLSVYWYQQSLDQGLQFLIQYYNGEERAKGNILERFSAQQFPDLHSELNLSSLELGDSALYFCASSPRTGETEKLFFGSGTQLSVL.

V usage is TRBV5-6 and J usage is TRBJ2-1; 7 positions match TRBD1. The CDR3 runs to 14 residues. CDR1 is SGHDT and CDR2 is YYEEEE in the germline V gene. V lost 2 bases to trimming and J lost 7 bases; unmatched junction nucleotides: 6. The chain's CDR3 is CASSLPTGWNEQFF. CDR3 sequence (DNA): TGTGCCAGCAGCTTACCGACAGGGTGGAATGAGCAGTTCTTC.

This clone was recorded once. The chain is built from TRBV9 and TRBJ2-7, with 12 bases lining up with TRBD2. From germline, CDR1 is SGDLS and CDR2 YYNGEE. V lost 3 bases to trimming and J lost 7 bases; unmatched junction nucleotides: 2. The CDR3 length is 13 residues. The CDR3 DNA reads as TGTGCCAGCAGCGGGACTAGCGGGGCTGAGCAGTACTTC. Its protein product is CASSGTSGAEQYF.

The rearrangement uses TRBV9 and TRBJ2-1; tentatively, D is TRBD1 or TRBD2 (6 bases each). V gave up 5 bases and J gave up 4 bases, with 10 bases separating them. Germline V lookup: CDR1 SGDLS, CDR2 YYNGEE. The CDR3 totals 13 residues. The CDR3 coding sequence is TGTGCCAGCAGAGGGGGGACTTACAATGAGCAGTTCTTC. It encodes CASRGGTYNEQFF.

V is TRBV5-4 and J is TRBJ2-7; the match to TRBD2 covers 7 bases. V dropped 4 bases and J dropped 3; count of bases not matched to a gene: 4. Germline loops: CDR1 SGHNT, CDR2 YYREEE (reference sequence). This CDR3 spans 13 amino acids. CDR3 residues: CASSPGLDYEQYF. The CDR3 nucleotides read TGTGCCAGCAGCCCAGGACTAGACTACGAGCAGTACTTC.

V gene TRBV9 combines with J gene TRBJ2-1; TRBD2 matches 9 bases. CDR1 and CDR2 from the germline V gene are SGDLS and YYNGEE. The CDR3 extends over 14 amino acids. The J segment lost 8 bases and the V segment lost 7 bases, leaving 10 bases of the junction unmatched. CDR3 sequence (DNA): TGTGCCAGCGGAGGACTAGCGAACCGTGATGAGCAGTTCTTC. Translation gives CASGGLANRDEQFF.

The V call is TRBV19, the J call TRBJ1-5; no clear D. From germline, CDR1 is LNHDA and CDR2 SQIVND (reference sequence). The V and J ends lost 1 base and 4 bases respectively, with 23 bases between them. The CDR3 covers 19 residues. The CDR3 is CASSIAEGRDPLPNQPQHF. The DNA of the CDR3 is TGTGCCAGTAGTATAGCCGAAGGGCGAGACCCTCTTCCTAATCAGCCCCAGCATTTT.

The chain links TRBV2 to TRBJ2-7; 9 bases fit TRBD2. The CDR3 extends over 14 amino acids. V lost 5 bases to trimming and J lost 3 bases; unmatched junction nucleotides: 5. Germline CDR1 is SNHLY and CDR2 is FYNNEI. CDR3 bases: TGTGCCAGCAGTATCGGCGGGGGGGACTACGAGCAGTACTTC. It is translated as CASSIGGGDYEQYF.

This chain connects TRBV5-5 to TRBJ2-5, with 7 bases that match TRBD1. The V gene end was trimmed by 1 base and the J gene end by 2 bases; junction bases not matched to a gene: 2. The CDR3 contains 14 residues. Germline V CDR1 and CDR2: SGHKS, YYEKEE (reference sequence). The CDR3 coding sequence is TGTGCCAGCAGCTTGTTACAGGGGCAAGAGACCCAGTACTTC. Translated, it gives CASSLLQGQETQYF. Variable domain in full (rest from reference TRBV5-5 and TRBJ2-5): DAGVTQSPTHLIKTRGQQVTLRCSPISGHKSVSWYQQVLGQGPQFIFQYYEKEERGRGNFPDRFSARQFPNYSSELNVNALLLGDSALYLCASSLLQGQETQYFGPGTRLLVL.

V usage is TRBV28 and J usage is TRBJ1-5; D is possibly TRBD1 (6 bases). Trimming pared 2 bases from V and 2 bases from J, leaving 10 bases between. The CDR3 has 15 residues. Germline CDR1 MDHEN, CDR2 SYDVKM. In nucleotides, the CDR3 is TGTGCCAGCAGTTTAAGGGGGGGAGGCAATCAGCCCCAGCATTTT. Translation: CASSLRGGGNQPQHF.

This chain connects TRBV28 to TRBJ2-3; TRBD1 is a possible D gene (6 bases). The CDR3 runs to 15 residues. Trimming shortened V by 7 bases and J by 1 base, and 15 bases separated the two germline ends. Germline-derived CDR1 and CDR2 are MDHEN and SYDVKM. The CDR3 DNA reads TGTGCCAGCACCCAAACGGACAGTGGCACAGATACGCAGTATTTT. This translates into CASTQTDSGTDTQYF. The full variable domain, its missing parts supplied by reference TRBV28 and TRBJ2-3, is DVKVTQSSRYLVKRTGEKVFLECVQDMDHENMFWYRQDPGLGLRLIYFSYDVKMKEKGDIPEGYSVSREKKERFSLILESASTNQTSMYLCASTQTDSGTDTQYFGPGTRLTVL.

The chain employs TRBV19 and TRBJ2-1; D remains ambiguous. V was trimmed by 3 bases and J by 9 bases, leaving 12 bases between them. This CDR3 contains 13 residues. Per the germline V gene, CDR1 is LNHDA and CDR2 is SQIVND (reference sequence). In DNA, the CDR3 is TGTGCCAGTAGTATCTTTGCGAAAGGTGAGCAGTTCTTC. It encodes CASSIFAKGEQFF.

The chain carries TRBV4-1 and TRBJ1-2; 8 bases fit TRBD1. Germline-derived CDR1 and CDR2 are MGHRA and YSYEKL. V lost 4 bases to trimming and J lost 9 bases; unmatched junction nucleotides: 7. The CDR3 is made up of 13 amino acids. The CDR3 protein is CASSPGQGTSYTF. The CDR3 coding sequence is TGCGCCAGCAGCCCAGGACAGGGCACTAGCTACACCTTC.